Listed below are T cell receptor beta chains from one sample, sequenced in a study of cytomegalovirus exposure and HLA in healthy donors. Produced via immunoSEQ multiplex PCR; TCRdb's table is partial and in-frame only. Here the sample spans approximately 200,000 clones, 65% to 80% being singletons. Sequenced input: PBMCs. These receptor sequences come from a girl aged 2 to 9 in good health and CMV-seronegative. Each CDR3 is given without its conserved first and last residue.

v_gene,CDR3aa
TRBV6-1,ASGTGEAGNTIY
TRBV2,ASSDTYSNQPQH
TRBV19,ASSSGNTEAF
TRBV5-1,ASSHRTGTDEQY
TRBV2,ASSPQVGPGELF
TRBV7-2,ASSTDWYQETQY
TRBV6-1,ASSEVTGNYGYT
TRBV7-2,ASTLAGGFYEQY
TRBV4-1,ASSQGRLAGGTDTQY
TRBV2,ASSVPSGSPDTQY
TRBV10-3,ATAPQRSPLH
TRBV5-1,ASSLGRPGMNTEAF
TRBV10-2,ASSERPGQGRSYEQY
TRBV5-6,ASSSVYGYT
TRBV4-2,ASSQDLVGTGYGYT
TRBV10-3,AISKLSGGQETQY
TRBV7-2,ASSLMGQRTFYGYT
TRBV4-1,ASSQYGQGAFGELF
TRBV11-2,ASSLVFTAGSDYGYT
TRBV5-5,ASSPGGGTNYGYT
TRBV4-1,ASSQEPGLAAYEQY
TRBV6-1,ASSEVFIDYGYT
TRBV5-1,ASSLGGVEETQY
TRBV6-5,ASSYTNRVQVDGYT
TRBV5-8,ASSWGLAGSTDTQY
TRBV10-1,ASSGTSGNQY
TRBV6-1,ASYDGTGRYEQY
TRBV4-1,ASSQEDGGGDEQF
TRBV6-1,AILGGSSYNSPLH
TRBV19,ASSTQGTSTDTQY
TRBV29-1,SVGGEEGSYNEQF
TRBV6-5,ASSPAGGLSNEQF
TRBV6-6,ASSYRGQGLEKLF